This TCR beta chain appears in the sequencing data of a study of shared clonotypes between healthy human individuals. Whole-study findings and limits: Read depth was anticipated to influence clonotype sharing among donors.

To note about this clone: Its antigen remains unknown.

The table came from immunoSEQ multiplex PCR; TCRdb's copy has only in-frame clones and leaves some out. The sample carries about 680,000 clones, roughly 72% recorded once. The authors divided CD4+ cells into CD45RA+ naive and CD45RA-negative memory subsets. The clonotype comes from a woman aged 25 to 45 in good health. Sequenced: memory CD4+ T cells sorted from blood. Subset: CD45RA-negative fraction.

Here the CDR3 DNA reads TGTGGGTCTAGCAGTGGGGCCAACGTCCTGACTTTC. It specifies CGSSSGANVLTF. This chain links TRBV6-1 with TRBJ2-6; tentative D call: TRBD2 (5 bases). CDR3 length: 12 amino acids. Germline CDR1 MNHNS, CDR2 SASEGT.